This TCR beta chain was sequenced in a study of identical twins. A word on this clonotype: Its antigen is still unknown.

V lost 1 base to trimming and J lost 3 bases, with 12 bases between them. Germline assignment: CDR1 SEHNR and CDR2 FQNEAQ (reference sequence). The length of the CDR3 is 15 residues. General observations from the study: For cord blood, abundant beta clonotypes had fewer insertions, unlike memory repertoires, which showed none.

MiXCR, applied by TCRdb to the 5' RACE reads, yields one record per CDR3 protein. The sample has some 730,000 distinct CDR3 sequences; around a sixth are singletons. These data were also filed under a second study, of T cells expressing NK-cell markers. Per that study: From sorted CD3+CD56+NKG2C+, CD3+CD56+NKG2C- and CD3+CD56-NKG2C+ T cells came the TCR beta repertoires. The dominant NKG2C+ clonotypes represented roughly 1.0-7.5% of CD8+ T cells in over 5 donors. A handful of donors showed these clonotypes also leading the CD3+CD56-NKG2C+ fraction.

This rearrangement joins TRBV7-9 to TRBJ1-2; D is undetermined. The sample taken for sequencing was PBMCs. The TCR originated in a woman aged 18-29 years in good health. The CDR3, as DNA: TGTGCCAGCAGCTTAGGATCGGCAACAGACTATGGCTACACCTTC. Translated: CASSLGSATDYGYTF.